Presented here are 3 T cell receptor beta chains from one specimen sequenced in a study of shared clonotypes between healthy human individuals. Sequencing used immunoSEQ multiplex PCR; TCRdb keeps in-frame clones, though not all of them. The sample holds 2 million to 2.5 million clones, 85% to 95% seen once. Sequenced material: naive CD4+ T cells from PBMCs. Subset: CD45RA+ positively selected. These receptors all stem from a man aged 18 to 29 in good health. Some clones in this sample may be carry-over from other donors' samples.

The CDR3 spells CASRKIATNEKLFF. The CDR3 DNA sequence: TGTGCCAGCAGGAAGATAGCAACTAATGAAAAACTGTTTTTT. J is TRBJ1-4 and V is TRBV6-5; D gene uncertain. Germline V gene data show CDR1 as MNHEY and CDR2 as SVGAGI. This CDR3 contains 14 residues. V was shortened by 6 bases and J by 0 bases, with 8 bases between the two germline ends.

As regards this clone: Germline is not matched at one junction end, which may reflect a read error. The chain links TRBV5-4 to TRBJ2-1; TRBD2 matches at 9 bases. Germline V gene sequence: CDR1 SGHNT, CDR2 YYREEE (reference sequence). The length of the CDR3 is 16 residues. CDR3 residues: CASSQLAGYSYNEQFF. In DNA, the CDR3 is TGCGCCAGCAGCCAACTAGCGGGTTACTCCTACAATGAGCAGTTCTTC.

This chain links TRBV29-1 with TRBJ2-5; 7 bases match TRBD1. V gave up 6 bases and J gave up 4 bases; unmatched junction bases: 8. The CDR3 contains 13 residues. Germline assignment: CDR1 SQVTM and CDR2 ANQGSEA. The CDR3 here is CSVKGTVRETQYF. Written as DNA, the CDR3 is TGCAGCGTGAAGGGGACAGTTAGAGAGACCCAGTACTTC.